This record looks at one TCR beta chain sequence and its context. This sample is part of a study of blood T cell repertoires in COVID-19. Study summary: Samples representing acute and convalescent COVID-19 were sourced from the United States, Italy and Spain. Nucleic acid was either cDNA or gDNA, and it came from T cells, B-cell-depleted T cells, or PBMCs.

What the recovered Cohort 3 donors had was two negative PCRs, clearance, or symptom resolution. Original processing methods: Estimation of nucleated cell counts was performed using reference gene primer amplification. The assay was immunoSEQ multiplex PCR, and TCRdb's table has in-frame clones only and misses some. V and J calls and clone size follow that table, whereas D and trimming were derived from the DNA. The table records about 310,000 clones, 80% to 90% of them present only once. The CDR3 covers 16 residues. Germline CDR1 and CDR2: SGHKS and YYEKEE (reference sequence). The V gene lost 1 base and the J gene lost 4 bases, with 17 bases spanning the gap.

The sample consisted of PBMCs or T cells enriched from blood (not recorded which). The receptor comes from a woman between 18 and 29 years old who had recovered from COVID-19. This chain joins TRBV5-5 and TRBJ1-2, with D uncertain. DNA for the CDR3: TGTGCCAGCAGCTTGAGGCTGGACTGGGGTGGCTATGGCTACACCTTC. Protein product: CASSLRLDWGGYGYTF.